This entry lists 11 T cell receptor beta chains sequenced from one sample in a study of CD8 T cells in ankylosing spondylitis. The study's findings and limits: Apparently characteristic of ankylosing spondylitis blood was a TCR beta motif (about 8 highly homologous variants).

The antigens for these receptors are not known. TCRdb itself ran the 5' RACE reads through MiXCR, one entry per CDR3 protein. Here the sample spans roughly 700,000 distinct CDR3 sequences, around 17% being singletons. Sample: blood, either unsorted or a sorted T cell fraction (not recorded which). These receptors all come from a male donor with ankylosing spondylitis.

A few counts support this clonotype. The chain carries TRBV15 and TRBJ2-2; tentatively, D is TRBD1 (6 bases). Germline lookup yields CDR1 LNHNV and CDR2 YYDKDF (reference sequence). With 1 base removed from V and 6 bases from J, the gap between germline ends came to 6 bases. The CDR3 extends over 13 amino acids. This CDR3 reads CATSRGQAGELFF. The DNA of the CDR3 is TGTGCCACCAGCAGAGGACAGGCCGGGGAGCTGTTTTTT.

This clonotype was picked up a small number of times. The chain uses TRBV6-2 or TRBV6-3 and TRBJ1-5; the match to TRBD1 covers 7 bases. Per the germline V gene, CDR1 is MNHEY and CDR2 is SVGEGT. J lost 1 base, V lost 5 bases, and 2 bases had no gene match. This CDR3 has 14 amino acids. CDR3 sequence: CASSTRGSNQPQHF. In nucleotides, the CDR3 is TGTGCCAGCAGTACCAGGGGGAGCAATCAGCCCCAGCATTTT.

The chain has TRBV11-2 and TRBJ1-1, with no clear D. This CDR3 is built from 13 residues. V was pared by 2 bases and J by 3 bases, with 7 bases between. Germline V gives CDR1 SGHAT, CDR2 FQNNGV. CDR3 nucleotide sequence: TGTGCCAGCAGCTTACGCGTGGACACTGAAGCTTTCTTT. Amino acid sequence: CASSLRVDTEAFF.

This clonotype was found a few times. The chain recombines TRBV12-3 or TRBV12-4 with TRBJ1-2; no firm D call. V was cut by 3 bases and J by 5 bases, with 4 bases left in between. The CDR3 has 11 amino acids. CDR3 residues: CASSFKYGYTF. CDR3 sequence (DNA): TGTGCCAGCAGTTTCAAGTATGGCTACACCTTC.

The chain recombines TRBV4-1 with TRBJ1-1; D gene ambiguous. V lost 3 bases and J 2 bases, leaving 13 bases between the germline ends. The germline V gene has CDR1 MGHRA and CDR2 YSYEKL. The CDR3 length is 15 residues. The CDR3 sequence is CASSQVPDLNTEAFF. The CDR3, as DNA: TGCGCCAGCAGCCAGGTACCCGACCTAAACACTGAAGCTTTCTTT.

This clonotype was recorded many times. The CDR3 DNA follows: TGTGCCAGCAGTTTGCCCCCCCCCCTTAACACTGAAGCTTTCTTT. This encodes CASSLPPPLNTEAFF. The rearrangement links TRBV12-3 or TRBV12-4 to TRBJ1-1; D not resolved. The CDR3 is 15 residues long. V shed 3 bases and J shed 2 bases, with 13 bases lying between them.

The sample holds a few counts of this clonotype. The chain joins TRBV29-1 to TRBJ1-2; 7 bases line up with TRBD1. The germline V gene encodes CDR1 SQVTM and CDR2 ANQGSEA. This CDR3 contains 13 residues. The ends lost 3 bases at V and 3 bases at J; junction bases unmatched: 4. CDR3 sequence: CSVDQGGDYGYTF. The DNA for the CDR3 is TGCAGCGTTGACCAGGGGGGGGACTATGGCTACACCTTC.

This clonotype appeared a few times. This chain connects TRBV5-1 to TRBJ2-5; perhaps TRBD2 as D (5 bases). The CDR3 extends over 14 amino acids. The germline V and J ends were trimmed by 2 bases and 2 bases, with 10 bases remaining between them. Germline V CDR1 and CDR2: SGHRS, YFSETQ. CDR3 sequence (DNA): TGCGCCAGCAGCTTCGGACTGTGGCAAGAGACCCAGTACTTC. It encodes CASSFGLWQETQYF.

This clonotype occurred many times. V and J are TRBV4-3 and TRBJ2-1; D is perhaps TRBD2 (6 bases). In germline, CDR1 is LGHNA, CDR2 YSLEER. The CDR3 has 16 residues. Trimming took 1 base from V and 2 from J, leaving 12 bases between them. The CDR3 reads CASSQAGREAYNEQFF. CDR3 sequence (DNA): TGCGCCAGCAGCCAAGCCGGCAGGGAGGCCTACAATGAGCAGTTCTTC.

The chain joins TRBV7-8 to TRBJ1-1; D unclear. The CDR3 contains 14 residues. V was cut by 1 base and J by 1 base, with 7 bases left in between. Germline V gene data show CDR1 as SGHVS and CDR2 as FQNEAQ. The CDR3 sequence: CASSLEGPNTEAFF. CDR3 DNA: TGTGCCAGCAGCTTAGAAGGCCCGAACACTGAAGCTTTCTTT.

The gene calls are TRBV20-1 and TRBJ2-1, with 7 bases fitting TRBD2. From germline, CDR1 is DFQATT and CDR2 SNEGSKA (reference sequence). V was pared by 0 bases and J by 5 bases, with 16 bases of the junction left unmatched. This CDR3 is 18 amino acids long. The CDR3 loop is CSARDPSGAFGQHNEQFF. The CDR3 nucleotides are TGCAGTGCTAGAGATCCCAGCGGGGCCTTTGGGCAACACAATGAGCAGTTCTTC.